These 11 T cell receptor beta chains originate from one sample sequenced in a study of T cell responses to AZD1222 COVID-19 vaccine. The protocol was immunoSEQ multiplex PCR, while the TCRdb copy is restricted to in-frame clones and leaves out a portion. The profile shows about 210,000 clones, around 92% of them singletons. The sample was peripheral blood, taken on day 0 of AZD1222 vaccination. Receptors were obtained from an adult in good health.

The chain uses TRBV7-2 and TRBJ1-5; D is unclear. The germline V gene has CDR1 SGHTA and CDR2 FQGNSA. Trimming pared 3 bases from V and 3 bases from J, leaving 12 bases between. The CDR3 is made up of 15 amino acids. This CDR3 reads CASSFREGINQPQHF. CDR3 bases: TGTGCCAGCAGCTTTCGTGAGGGAATCAATCAGCCCCAGCATTTT.

The CDR3 is CASSPRDHQHF. CDR3 DNA: TGTGCCAGCAGCCCACGGGATCACCAGCATTTT. This rearrangement joins TRBV6-6 to TRBJ1-5, with D hard to call. CDR1 MNHNY and CDR2 SVGAGI come from the germline V gene (reference sequence). The CDR3 consists of 11 residues. V was cut by 6 bases and J by 12 bases, with 12 bases left in between.

The gene calls are TRBV30 and TRBJ1-2; D is undetermined. Germline CDR1 reads GTSNPN; CDR2 reads SVGIG (reference sequence). V lost 2 bases and J 7 bases, leaving 8 bases between the germline ends. The CDR3 runs to 11 residues. Here the CDR3 reads CAWSPPVGYTF. In nucleotides, the CDR3 is TGTGCCTGGAGTCCTCCCGTTGGCTACACCTTC.

This chain uses TRBV18 with TRBJ1-2; D gene ambiguous. Germline V gene sequence: CDR1 KGHSH, CDR2 LQKENI. The CDR3 is made up of 14 amino acids. V shed 3 bases and J shed 4 bases, with 12 bases lying between them. CDR3 bases: TGTGCCAGCTCACCTGCCGTGGAGGGCTATGGCTACACCTTC. Protein sequence: CASSPAVEGYGYTF.

The chain uses TRBV30 and TRBJ2-1; possibly TRBD2 for D (5 bases). Trimming shortened V by 7 bases and J by 2 bases, and 15 bases separated the two germline ends. The CDR3 has 14 amino acids. In germline, CDR1 is GTSNPN, CDR2 SVGIG (reference sequence). The CDR3 nucleotides are TGTGCCTCTAGGCGGGCTGGCACCTACAATGAGCAGTTCTTC. Residues: CASRRAGTYNEQFF.

The gene calls are TRBV6-1 and TRBJ2-7; 9 bases are shared with TRBD2. Germline V CDR1 and CDR2: MNHNS, SASEGT. With V trimmed by 0 bases and J by 2 bases, 8 bases remained unmatched. The CDR3 runs 17 residues. The CDR3 reads CASSEARAAGGTYEQYF. CDR3 nucleotides: TGTGCCAGCAGTGAAGCCCGCGCAGCGGGGGGAACCTACGAGCAGTACTTC.

The chain links TRBV2 to TRBJ2-7, with D possibly TRBD1 on 5 matching bases. V was trimmed by 7 bases and J by 1 base, leaving 20 bases between them. The CDR3 sequence is 16 residues long. The germline V gene encodes CDR1 SNHLY and CDR2 FYNNEI. CDR3 amino acids: CASTPPQGYRSYEQYF. DNA for the CDR3: TGTGCCAGCACACCCCCCCAGGGATACCGGTCCTACGAGCAGTACTTC.

This chain connects TRBV6-2 or TRBV6-3 to TRBJ1-2; D not certain. V lost 8 bases and J lost 2, with 9 bases in between. This CDR3 is built from 12 residues. From germline, CDR1 is MNHEY and CDR2 SVGEGT. The CDR3 loop is CASGWGNYGYTF. The DNA of the CDR3 is TGTGCCAGCGGTTGGGGAAACTATGGCTACACCTTC.

The J gene is TRBJ1-4, the V gene TRBV10-3, with TRBD1 matching 8 bases. The trim removed 8 bases at V and 5 bases at J, leaving 7 bases unmatched. This CDR3 region has 14 residues. The germline gives CDR1 ENHRY, CDR2 SYGVKD. The CDR3 loop reads CAIGPGTGNEKLFF. CDR3 DNA: TGTGCCATCGGCCCCGGGACAGGCAATGAAAAACTGTTTTTT.

In its sample, this clone was seen once. J is TRBJ1-2 and V is TRBV2, with TRBD1 matching over 8 bases. The CDR3 spans 15 residues. With 5 bases clipped from V and 4 bases from J, the junction kept 9 bases outside the gene matches. Per germline, CDR1 SNHLY and CDR2 FYNNEI. This CDR3 is CASSQGASWGYGYTF. CDR3 DNA: TGTGCCAGCAGTCAGGGGGCGTCTTGGGGCTATGGCTACACCTTC. The full variable domain, completed using reference TRBV2 and TRBJ1-2, is EPEVTQTPSHQVTQMGQEVILRCVPISNHLYFYWYRQILGQKVEFLVSFYNNEISEKSEIFDDQFSVERPDGSNFTLKIRSTKLEDSAMYFCASSQGASWGYGYTFGSGTRLTVV.

The gene calls are TRBV5-4 and TRBJ2-7; 8 nucleotides align to TRBD2. V trimming: 2 bases; J trimming: 7 bases; junction bases outside the gene matches: 14. The germline V gene has CDR1 SGHNT and CDR2 YYREEE (reference sequence). The CDR3 consists of 16 residues. CDR3 coding DNA: TGTGCCAGCAGCTTTTCTGGGCTTAGCGGGGTCCATGAGCAGTACTTC. Translated, it gives CASSFSGLSGVHEQYF. Based on the CDR3 plus reference TRBV5-4 and TRBJ2-7, the full variable domain is ETGVTQSPTHLIKTRGQQVTLRCSSQSGHNTVSWYQQALGQGPQFIFQYYREEENGRGNFPPRFSGLQFPNYSSELNVNALELDDSALYLCASSFSGLSGVHEQYFGPGTRLTVT.